Sequencing of this T cell receptor (beta chain) was carried out in a study of blood T cells in healthy people across ages. Primed by a sample-barcoded 5' primer and a J-beta primer mix, a second PCR proceeded for roughly 6 to 12 cycles. Every sample produced at least 3 million CDR3-containing paired-end reads. Using its own MiXCR run on the 5' RACE reads, TCRdb lists one record per CDR3 protein. Here the sample spans over 600,000 distinct CDR3 sequences, 46% being singletons. This clonotype was seen many times. Germline CDR1 and CDR2: GTSNPN and SVGIG (reference sequence). The CDR3 has 12 amino acids. V dropped 2 bases and J dropped 5 bases, with 7 bases sitting between them.

Sequencing was done on a sample of blood. This TCR derives from an elderly man in good health. V gene TRBV30 combines with J gene TRBJ2-1, with no clear D. The CDR3 nucleotides read TGTGCCTGGAGTCCCGGAGACAATGAGCAGTTCTTC. Translation gives CAWSPGDNEQFF.